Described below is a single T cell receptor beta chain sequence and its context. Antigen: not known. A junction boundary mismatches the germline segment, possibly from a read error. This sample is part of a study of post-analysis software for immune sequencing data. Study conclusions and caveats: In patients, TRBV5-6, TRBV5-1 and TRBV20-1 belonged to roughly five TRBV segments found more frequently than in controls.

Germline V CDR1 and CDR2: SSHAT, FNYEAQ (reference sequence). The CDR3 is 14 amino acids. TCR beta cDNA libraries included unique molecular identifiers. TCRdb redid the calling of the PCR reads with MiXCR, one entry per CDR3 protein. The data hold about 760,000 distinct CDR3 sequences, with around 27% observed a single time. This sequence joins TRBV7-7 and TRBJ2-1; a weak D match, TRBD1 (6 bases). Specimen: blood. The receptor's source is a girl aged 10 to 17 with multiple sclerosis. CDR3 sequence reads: CASSPGQHHNEQFF. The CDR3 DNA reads TGTGCTAGCAGCCCAGGACAGCACCACAATGAACAGTTCTTC.